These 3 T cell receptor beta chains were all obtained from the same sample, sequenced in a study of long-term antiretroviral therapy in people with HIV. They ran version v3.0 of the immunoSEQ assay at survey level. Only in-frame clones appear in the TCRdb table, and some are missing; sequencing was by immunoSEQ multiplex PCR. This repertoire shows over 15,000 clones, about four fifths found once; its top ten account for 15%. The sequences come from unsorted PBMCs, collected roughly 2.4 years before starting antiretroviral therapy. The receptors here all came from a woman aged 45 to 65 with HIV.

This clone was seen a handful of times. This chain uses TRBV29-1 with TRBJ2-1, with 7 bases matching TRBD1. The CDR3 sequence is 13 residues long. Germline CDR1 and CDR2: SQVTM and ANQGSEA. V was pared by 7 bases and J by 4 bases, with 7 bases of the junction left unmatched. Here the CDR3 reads CSAATGLYNEQFF. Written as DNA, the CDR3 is TGCAGCGCAGCGACAGGGTTGTACAATGAGCAGTTCTTC.

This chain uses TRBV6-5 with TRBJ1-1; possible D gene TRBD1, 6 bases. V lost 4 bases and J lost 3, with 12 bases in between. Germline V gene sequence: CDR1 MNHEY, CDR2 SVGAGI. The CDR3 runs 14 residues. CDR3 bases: TGTGCCAGCAGTTTCACAGGGACGGACACTGAAGCTTTCTTT. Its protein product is CASSFTGTDTEAFF.

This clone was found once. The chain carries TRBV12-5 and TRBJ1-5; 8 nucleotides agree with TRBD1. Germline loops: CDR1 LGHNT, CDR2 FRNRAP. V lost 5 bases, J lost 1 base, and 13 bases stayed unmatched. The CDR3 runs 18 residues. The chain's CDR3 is CASGPDRTTGASNQPQHF. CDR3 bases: TGTGCTAGTGGTCCCGATCGTACGACAGGGGCAAGCAATCAGCCCCAGCATTTT.